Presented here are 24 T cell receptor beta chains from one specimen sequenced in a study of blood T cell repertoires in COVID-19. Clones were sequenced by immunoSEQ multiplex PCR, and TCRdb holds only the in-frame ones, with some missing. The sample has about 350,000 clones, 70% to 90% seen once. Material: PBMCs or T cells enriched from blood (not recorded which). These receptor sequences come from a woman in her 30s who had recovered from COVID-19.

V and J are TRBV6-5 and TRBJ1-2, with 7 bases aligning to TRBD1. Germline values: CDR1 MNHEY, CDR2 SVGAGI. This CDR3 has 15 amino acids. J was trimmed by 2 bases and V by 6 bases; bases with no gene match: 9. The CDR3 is CASRTGTASNYGYTF. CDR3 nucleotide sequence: TGTGCCAGCAGGACCGGGACAGCGTCAAACTATGGCTACACCTTC.

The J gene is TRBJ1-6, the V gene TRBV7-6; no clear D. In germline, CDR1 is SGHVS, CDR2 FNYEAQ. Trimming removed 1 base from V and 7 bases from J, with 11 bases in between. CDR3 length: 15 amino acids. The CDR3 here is CASSLEAARNSPLHF. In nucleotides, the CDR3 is TGTGCCAGCAGCTTAGAGGCAGCGCGGAATTCACCCCTCCACTTT.

The CDR3 is CASSQNSLSTDTQYF. CDR3 coding DNA: TGTGCCAGCAGCCAAAATAGCCTTTCCACAGATACGCAGTATTTT. The rearrangement joins TRBV3-1 (or the pseudogene TRBV3-2) to TRBJ2-3; D is ambiguous. The germline V gene encodes CDR1 LGHDT and CDR2 YNNKEL (reference sequence). This CDR3 is built from 15 residues. Trimming took off 2 bases at V and 2 bases at J, with 11 bases between the two ends.

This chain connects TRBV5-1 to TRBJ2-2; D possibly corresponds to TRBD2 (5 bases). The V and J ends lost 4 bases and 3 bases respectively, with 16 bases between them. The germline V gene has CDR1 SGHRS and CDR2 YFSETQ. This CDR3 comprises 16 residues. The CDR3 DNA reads TGCGCCAGCAGCCTTACATTGGCGGAGGACACCGGGGAGCTGTTTTTT. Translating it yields CASSLTLAEDTGELFF.

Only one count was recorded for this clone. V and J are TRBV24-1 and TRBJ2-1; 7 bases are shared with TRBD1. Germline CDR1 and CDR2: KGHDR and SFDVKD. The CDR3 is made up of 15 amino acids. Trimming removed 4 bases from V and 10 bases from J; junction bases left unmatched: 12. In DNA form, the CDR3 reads TGTGCCACCAGTGACCCCGGACAGGAGACCGAGGAGCAGTTCTTC. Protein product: CATSDPGQETEEQFF.

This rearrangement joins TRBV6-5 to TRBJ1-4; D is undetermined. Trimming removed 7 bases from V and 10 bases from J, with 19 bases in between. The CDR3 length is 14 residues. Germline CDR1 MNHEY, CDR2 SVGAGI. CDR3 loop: CASILQDYTGKLFF. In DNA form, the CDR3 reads TGTGCCAGCATTCTCCAAGATTATACGGGAAAACTGTTTTTT.

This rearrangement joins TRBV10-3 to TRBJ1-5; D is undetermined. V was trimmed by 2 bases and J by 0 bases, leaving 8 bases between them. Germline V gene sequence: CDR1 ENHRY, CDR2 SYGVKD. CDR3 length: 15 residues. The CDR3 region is CAISEGQNSNQPQHF. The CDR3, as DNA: TGTGCCATCAGTGAGGGCCAAAATAGCAATCAGCCCCAGCATTTT.

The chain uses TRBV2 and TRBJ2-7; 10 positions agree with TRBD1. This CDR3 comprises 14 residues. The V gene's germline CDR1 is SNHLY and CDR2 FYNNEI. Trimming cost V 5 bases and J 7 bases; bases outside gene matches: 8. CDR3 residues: CASSLQDRGWEQYF. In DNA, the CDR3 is TGTGCCAGCAGTCTCCAGGACAGGGGGTGGGAGCAGTACTTC.

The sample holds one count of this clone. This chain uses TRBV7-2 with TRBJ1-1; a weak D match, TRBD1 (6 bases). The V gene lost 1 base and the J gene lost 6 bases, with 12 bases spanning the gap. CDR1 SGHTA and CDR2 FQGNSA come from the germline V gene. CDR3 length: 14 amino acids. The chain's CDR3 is CASSLERTEAEAFF. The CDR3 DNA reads TGTGCCAGCAGCTTAGAGAGGACAGAGGCTGAAGCTTTCTTT. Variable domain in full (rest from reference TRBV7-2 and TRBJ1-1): GAGVSQSPSNKVTEKGKDVELRCDPISGHTALYWYRQSLGQGLEFLIYFQGNSAPDKSGLPSDRFSAERTGGSVSTLTIQRTQQEDSAVYLCASSLERTEAEAFFGQGTRLTVV.

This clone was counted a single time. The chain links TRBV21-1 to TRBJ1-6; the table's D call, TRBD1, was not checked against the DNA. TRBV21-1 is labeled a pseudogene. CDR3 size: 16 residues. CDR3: CASSKQGIAYNSPLHF. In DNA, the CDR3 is TGTGCCAGCAGCAAACAGGGTATAGCCTATAATTCACCCCTCCACTTT.

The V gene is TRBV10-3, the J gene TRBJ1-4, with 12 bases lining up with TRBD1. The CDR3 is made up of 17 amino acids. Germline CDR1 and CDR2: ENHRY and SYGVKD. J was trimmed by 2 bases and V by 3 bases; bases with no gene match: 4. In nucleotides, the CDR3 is TGTGCCATCAGTGACGGGACAGGGGGCTTGACTAATGAAAAACTGTTTTTT. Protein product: CAISDGTGGLTNEKLFF.

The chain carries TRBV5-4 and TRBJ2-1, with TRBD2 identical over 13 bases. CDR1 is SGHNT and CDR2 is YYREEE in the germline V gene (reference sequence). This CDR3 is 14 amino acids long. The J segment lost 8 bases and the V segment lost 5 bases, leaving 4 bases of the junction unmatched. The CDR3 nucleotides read TGTGCCAGCAGGACTAGCGGGGGGCCCCATGAGCAGTTCTTC. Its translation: CASRTSGGPHEQFF.

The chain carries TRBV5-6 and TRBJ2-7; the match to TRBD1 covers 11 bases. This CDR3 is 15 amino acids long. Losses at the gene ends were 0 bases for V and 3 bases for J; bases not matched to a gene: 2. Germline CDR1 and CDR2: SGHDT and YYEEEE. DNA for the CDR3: TGTGCCAGCAGCTTGGCCGGGACAGGGGGCTACGAGCAGTACTTC. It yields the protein CASSLAGTGGYEQYF.

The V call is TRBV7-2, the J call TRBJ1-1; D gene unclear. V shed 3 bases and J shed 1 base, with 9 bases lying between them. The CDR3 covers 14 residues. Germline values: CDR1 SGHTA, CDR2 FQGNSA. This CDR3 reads CASSLGGWNTEAFF. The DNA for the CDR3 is TGTGCCAGCAGCTTGGGAGGGTGGAACACTGAAGCTTTCTTT. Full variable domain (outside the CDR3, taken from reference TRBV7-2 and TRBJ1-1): GAGVSQSPSNKVTEKGKDVELRCDPISGHTALYWYRQSLGQGLEFLIYFQGNSAPDKSGLPSDRFSAERTGGSVSTLTIQRTQQEDSAVYLCASSLGGWNTEAFFGQGTRLTVV.

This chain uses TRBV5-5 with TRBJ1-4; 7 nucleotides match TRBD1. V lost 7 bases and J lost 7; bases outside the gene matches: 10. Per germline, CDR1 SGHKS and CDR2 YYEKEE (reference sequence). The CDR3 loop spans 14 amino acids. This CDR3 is CASRDRDSSEKLFF. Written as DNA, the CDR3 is TGTGCCAGCCGCGACCGGGACAGCTCTGAAAAACTGTTTTTT. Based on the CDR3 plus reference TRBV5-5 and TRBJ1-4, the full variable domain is DAGVTQSPTHLIKTRGQQVTLRCSPISGHKSVSWYQQVLGQGPQFIFQYYEKEERGRGNFPDRFSARQFPNYSSELNVNALLLGDSALYLCASRDRDSSEKLFFGSGTQLSVL.

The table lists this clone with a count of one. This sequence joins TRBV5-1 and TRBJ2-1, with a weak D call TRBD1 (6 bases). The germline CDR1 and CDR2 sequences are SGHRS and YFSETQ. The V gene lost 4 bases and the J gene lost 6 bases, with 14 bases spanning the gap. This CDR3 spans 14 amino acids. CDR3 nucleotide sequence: TGCGCCAGCAGCACTGACAGGTTAATCAATGAGCAGTTCTTC. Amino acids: CASSTDRLINEQFF.

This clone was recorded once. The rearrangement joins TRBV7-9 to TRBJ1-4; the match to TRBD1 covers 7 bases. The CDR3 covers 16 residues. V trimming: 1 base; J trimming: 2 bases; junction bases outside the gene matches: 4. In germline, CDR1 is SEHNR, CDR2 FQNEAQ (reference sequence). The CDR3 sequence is CASSLVGQVTNEKLFF. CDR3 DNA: TGTGCCAGCAGCTTAGTCGGACAGGTCACTAATGAAAAACTGTTTTTT.

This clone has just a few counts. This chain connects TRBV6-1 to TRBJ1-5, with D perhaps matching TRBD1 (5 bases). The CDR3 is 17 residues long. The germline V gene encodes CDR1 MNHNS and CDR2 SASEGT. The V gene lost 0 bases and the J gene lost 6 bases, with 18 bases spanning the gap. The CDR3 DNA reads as TGTGCCAGCAGTGAAGCGCTTCCGGGGGGTTGGGGTCAGCCCCAGCATTTT. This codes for CASSEALPGGWGQPQHF.

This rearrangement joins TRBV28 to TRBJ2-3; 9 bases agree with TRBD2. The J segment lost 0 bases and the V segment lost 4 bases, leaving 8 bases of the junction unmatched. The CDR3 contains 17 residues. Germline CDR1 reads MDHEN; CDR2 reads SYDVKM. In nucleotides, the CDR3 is TGTGCCAGCAGTTCTAGCGGGGAGCCATCTAGCACAGATACGCAGTATTTT. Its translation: CASSSSGEPSSTDTQYF.

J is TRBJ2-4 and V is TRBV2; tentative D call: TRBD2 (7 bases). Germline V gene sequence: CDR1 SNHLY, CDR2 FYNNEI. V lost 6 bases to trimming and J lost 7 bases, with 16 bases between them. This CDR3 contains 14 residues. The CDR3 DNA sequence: TGTGCCAGCAGCCGCGGGGGCGTAGGGAACATTCAGTACTTC. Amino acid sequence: CASSRGGVGNIQYF.

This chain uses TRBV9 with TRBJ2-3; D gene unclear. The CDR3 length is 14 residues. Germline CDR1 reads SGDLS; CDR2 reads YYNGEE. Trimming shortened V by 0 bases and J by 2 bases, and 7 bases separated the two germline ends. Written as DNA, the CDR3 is TGTGCCAGCAGCGTAGACTTGTTCACAGATACGCAGTATTTT. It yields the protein CASSVDLFTDTQYF.

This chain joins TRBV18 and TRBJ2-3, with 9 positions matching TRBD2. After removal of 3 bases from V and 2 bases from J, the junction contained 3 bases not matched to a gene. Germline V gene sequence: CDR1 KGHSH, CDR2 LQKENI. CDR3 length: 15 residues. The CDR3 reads CASSPLAGTTDTQYF. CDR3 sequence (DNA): TGTGCCAGCTCACCCCTAGCGGGGACCACAGATACGCAGTATTTT.

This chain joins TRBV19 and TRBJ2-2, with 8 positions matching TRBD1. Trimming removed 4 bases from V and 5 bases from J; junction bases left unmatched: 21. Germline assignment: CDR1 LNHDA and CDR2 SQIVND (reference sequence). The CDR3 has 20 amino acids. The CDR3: CASSTYAPGGQVGGTGELFF. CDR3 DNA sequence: TGTGCCAGTAGTACCTATGCCCCAGGGGGACAGGTTGGCGGGACCGGGGAGCTGTTTTTT.

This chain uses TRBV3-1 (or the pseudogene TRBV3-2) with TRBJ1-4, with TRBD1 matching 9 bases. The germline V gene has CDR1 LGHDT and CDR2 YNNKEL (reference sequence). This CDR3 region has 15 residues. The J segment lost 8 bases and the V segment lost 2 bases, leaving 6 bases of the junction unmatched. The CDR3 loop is CASSQRHRGREKLFF. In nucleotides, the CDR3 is TGTGCCAGCAGCCAAAGGCACAGGGGGCGGGAAAAACTGTTTTTT.